This TCR beta chain was captured in a study of blood T cell repertoires in COVID-19. Study background: Researchers got acute and convalescent COVID-19 samples from the United States, Italy and Spain. Sources were T cells, B-cell-depleted T cells, or PBMCs; the material itself was cDNA or gDNA.

The CDR3 loop spans 14 amino acids. Germline values: CDR1 SGHTA, CDR2 FQGNSA. V dropped 6 bases and J dropped 8 bases, with 19 bases sitting between them. Assay used: immunoSEQ multiplex PCR; TCRdb lists only in-frame clones, some missing. The sample carries approximately 200,000 clones, 70% to 90% recorded once. This TCR derives from a man aged 55 to 70 with acute or convalescent COVID-19. The genes are TRBV7-2 and TRBJ1-2; D gene uncertain. Sequencing was carried out using peripheral blood. CDR3 amino acids: CASSRGPPSGGYTF. In nucleotides, the CDR3 is TGTGCCAGCAGTCGTGGGCCCCCCTCGGGAGGCTACACCTTC.